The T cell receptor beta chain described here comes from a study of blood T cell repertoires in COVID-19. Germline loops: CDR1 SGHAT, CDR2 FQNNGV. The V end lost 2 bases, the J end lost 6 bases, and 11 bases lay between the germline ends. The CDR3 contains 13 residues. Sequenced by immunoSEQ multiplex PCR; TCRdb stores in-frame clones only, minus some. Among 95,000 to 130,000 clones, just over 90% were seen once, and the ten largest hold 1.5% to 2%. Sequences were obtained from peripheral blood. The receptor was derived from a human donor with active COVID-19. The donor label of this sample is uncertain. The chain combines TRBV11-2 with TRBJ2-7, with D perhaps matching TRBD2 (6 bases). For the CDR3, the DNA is TGTGCCAGCAGCTTACGGAGGGGCGGCGAGCAGTACTTC. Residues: CASSLRRGGEQYF.